The 12 T cell receptor beta chains below come from one sample, sequenced in a study of blood T cell repertoires in COVID-19. Method: immunoSEQ multiplex PCR; TCRdb's copy keeps in-frame clones and lacks some. The sample yields roughly 180,000 clones, 70% to 80% seen once. What was sequenced was peripheral blood. Receptors originate from a woman aged 50 to 60 with active or convalescent COVID-19.

This chain links TRBV6-6 with TRBJ1-2; the match to TRBD1 covers 7 bases. J was trimmed by 4 bases and V by 7 bases; bases with no gene match: 12. Germline V gives CDR1 MNHNY, CDR2 SVGAGI (reference sequence). This CDR3 contains 15 residues. The CDR3 reads CASTYGGGAGYGYTF. The DNA of the CDR3 is TGTGCCAGCACCTACGGAGGGGGCGCGGGCTATGGCTACACCTTC.

This chain links TRBV29-1 with TRBJ2-7, with 10 bases aligning to TRBD1. In germline, CDR1 is SQVTM, CDR2 ANQGSEA. V shed 4 bases and J 0 bases; nucleotides not matched to a gene: 3. This CDR3 spans 14 amino acids. In DNA form, the CDR3 reads TGCAGCGTTGCACGACAGGGGGCCTCCTACGAGCAGTACTTC. Its translation is CSVARQGASYEQYF.

This CDR3 is CASRRDRDNEQFF. The DNA for the CDR3 is TGTGCCAGTAGACGGGACAGGGACAATGAGCAGTTCTTC. J is TRBJ2-1 and V is TRBV2; TRBD1 matches at 9 bases. The CDR3 consists of 13 residues. After removal of 9 bases from V and 5 bases from J, the junction contained 5 bases not matched to a gene. Germline values: CDR1 SNHLY, CDR2 FYNNEI.

The gene calls are TRBV18 and TRBJ1-2, with 7 positions matching TRBD1. The CDR3 runs to 15 residues. Germline trimming cut 3 bases from V and 8 bases from J; bases unmatched to any gene: 12. Germline-derived CDR1 and CDR2 are KGHSH and LQKENI. The CDR3 bases are TGTGCCAGCTCACCCGGGCTTGAGGGGGCAGGAGGCTACACCTTC. This gives the protein CASSPGLEGAGGYTF. Combining the CDR3 with reference TRBV18 and TRBJ1-2 gives the whole variable domain NAGVMQNPRHLVRRRGQEARLRCSPMKGHSHVYWYRQLPEEGLKFMVYLQKENIIDESGMPKERFSAEFPKEGPSILRIQQVVRGDSAAYFCASSPGLEGAGGYTFGSGTRLTVV.

The chain has TRBV30 and TRBJ2-7; 8 nucleotides agree with TRBD1. The length of the CDR3 is 15 residues. CDR1 and CDR2 from the germline V gene are GTSNPN and SVGIG (reference sequence). Unmatched junction bases numbered 11, after V lost 0 bases and J lost 7 bases. In nucleotides, the CDR3 is TGTGCCTGGAGTGTACCGGCCAGGGGGCGAGAAGAGCAGTACTTC. Its protein is CAWSVPARGREEQYF.

This chain links TRBV9 with TRBJ1-3, with D possibly TRBD1 on 5 matching bases. Germline-derived CDR1 and CDR2 are SGDLS and YYNGEE. CDR3 length: 14 residues. Trimming pared 3 bases from V and 3 bases from J, leaving 10 bases between. As DNA, the CDR3 is TGTGCCAGCAGCGCCACAGGTGGTGGAAACACCATATATTTT. Residues: CASSATGGGNTIYF. Looking up the rest from reference TRBV9 and TRBJ1-3 gives the full variable domain: DSGVTQTPKHLITATGQRVTLRCSPRSGDLSVYWYQQSLDQGLQFLIQYYNGEERAKGNILERFSAQQFPDLHSELNLSSLELGDSALYFCASSATGGGNTIYFGEGSWLTVV.

The CDR3, as DNA: TGTGCCAGCAGCCAGCGACAGGCCTACGAGCAGTACTTC. This gives the protein CASSQRQAYEQYF. This chain joins TRBV3-1 (or the pseudogene TRBV3-2) and TRBJ2-7; a weak D match, TRBD1 (6 bases). Germline V gives CDR1 LGHDT, CDR2 YNNKEL (reference sequence). The length of the CDR3 is 13 residues. V was trimmed by 3 bases and J by 2 bases, leaving 8 bases between them.

This clone was seen only a few times. The chain is built from TRBV3-1 (or the pseudogene TRBV3-2) and TRBJ1-1, with 9 bases that match TRBD1. V lost 4 bases and J lost 5; bases outside the gene matches: 5. Germline lookup yields CDR1 LGHDT and CDR2 YNNKEL (reference sequence). The CDR3 extends over 14 amino acids. The CDR3 DNA is TGTGCCAGCAGCCCCCACAGGGGGCAAACTGAAGCTTTCTTT. Protein: CASSPHRGQTEAFF.

The chain carries TRBV10-3 and TRBJ2-2; D might be TRBD1 (6 bases). The CDR3 spans 17 residues. CDR1 ENHRY and CDR2 SYGVKD come from the germline V gene. Trimming removed 3 bases at V and 6 bases at J, with 20 bases between. Here the CDR3 DNA reads TGTGCCATCAGTGAATTTGGGGGCATAGGGATGTCCGGGGAGCTGTTTTTT. Translating it yields CAISEFGGIGMSGELFF.

Only one count was recorded for this clone. The genes are TRBV7-2 and TRBJ2-3, with 10 bases matching TRBD2. This CDR3 has 15 residues. Per germline, CDR1 SGHTA and CDR2 FQGNSA. V was clipped by 4 bases and J by 2 bases; unmatched bases: 3. The CDR3 DNA follows: TGTGCCAGCAGCTCGAGCGGGAGGGCCACAGATACGCAGTATTTT. This translates into CASSSSGRATDTQYF.

The chain uses TRBV5-6 and TRBJ1-2; 8 bases are a match to TRBD1. This CDR3 region has 13 residues. The J segment lost 4 bases and the V segment lost 4 bases, leaving 3 bases of the junction unmatched. Looked up from germline, CDR1 is SGHDT and CDR2 is YYEEEE. The CDR3 DNA is TGTGCCAGCAGCCGTGACAGGGGCTATGGCTACACCTTC. It codes for CASSRDRGYGYTF.

The chain joins TRBV6-5 to TRBJ1-4; 10 bases align to TRBD1. V was pared by 5 bases and J by 8 bases, with 8 bases of the junction left unmatched. CDR1 and CDR2 (germline): MNHEY, SVGAGI. The length of the CDR3 is 15 residues. The CDR3 protein is CASSPAGTGAEKLFF. The CDR3 DNA sequence: TGTGCCAGCAGTCCCGCCGGGACAGGGGCCGAAAAACTGTTTTTT.